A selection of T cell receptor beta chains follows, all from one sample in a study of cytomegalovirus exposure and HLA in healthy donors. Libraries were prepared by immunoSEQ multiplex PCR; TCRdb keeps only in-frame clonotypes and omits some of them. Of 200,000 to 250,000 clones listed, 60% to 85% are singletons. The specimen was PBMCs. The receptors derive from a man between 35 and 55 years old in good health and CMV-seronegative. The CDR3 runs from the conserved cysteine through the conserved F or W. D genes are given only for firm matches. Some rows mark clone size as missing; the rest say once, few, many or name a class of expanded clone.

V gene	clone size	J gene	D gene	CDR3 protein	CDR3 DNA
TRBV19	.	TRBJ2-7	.	CASRLQGTLFYEQYF	TGTGCCAGTAGGCTACAGGGCACCCTATTCTACGAGCAGTACTTC
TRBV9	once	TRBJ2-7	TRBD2	CASSVGLAGEGEQYF	TGTGCCAGCAGCGTAGGACTAGCGGGAGAAGGCGAGCAGTACTTC
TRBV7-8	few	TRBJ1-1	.	CASSAGVNTEAFF	TGTGCCAGCAGCGCAGGGGTGAACACTGAAGCTTTCTTT
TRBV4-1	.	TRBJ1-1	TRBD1	CASSPGQMNTEAFF	TGCGCCAGCAGCCCGGGACAGATGAACACTGAAGCTTTCTTT
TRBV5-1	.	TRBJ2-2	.	CASSLASGELFF	TGCGCCAGCAGCTTGGCGTCCGGGGAGCTGTTTTTT
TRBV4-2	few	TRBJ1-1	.	CASSQGLRAAARAPEAFF	TGTGCCAGCAGCCAAGGCCTTCGGGCCGCGGCCAGGGCACCTGAAGCTTTCTTT
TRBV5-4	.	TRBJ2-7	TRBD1	CASSWPNWGGTDSYEQYF	TGTGCCAGCAGCTGGCCGAATTGGGGTGGGACAGATTCCTACGAGCAGTACTTC
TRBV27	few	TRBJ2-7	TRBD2	CASVPAGGYEQYF	TGTGCCAGCGTCCCAGCGGGAGGCTACGAGCAGTACTTC
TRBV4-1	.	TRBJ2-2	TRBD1	CTSQGTGKRTGELFF	TGCACCAGCCAGGGGACAGGGAAAAGGACCGGGGAGCTGTTTTTT
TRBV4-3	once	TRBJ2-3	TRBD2	CASSRGTSGGVTDTQYF	TGCGCCAGCAGCCGCGGGACTAGCGGGGGGGTCACAGATACGCAGTATTTT
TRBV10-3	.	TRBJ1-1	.	CAITGTGTTEAFF	TGTGCCATCACCGGCACAGGGACAACTGAAGCTTTCTTT
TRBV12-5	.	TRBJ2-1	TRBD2	CASGSLAGGTQQFF	TGTGCTAGTGGTTCTCTAGCGGGGGGGACGCAGCAGTTCTTC
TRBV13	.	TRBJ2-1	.	CASSLMTSSVDEQFF	TGTGCCAGCAGCTTAATGACTAGTTCTGTAGATGAGCAGTTCTTC
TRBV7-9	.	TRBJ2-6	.	CASSFMRVRSPSGANVLTF	TGTGCCAGCAGCTTCATGCGCGTTCGATCCCCCTCTGGGGCCAACGTCCTGACTTTC
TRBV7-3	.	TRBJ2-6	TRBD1	CATRTGLNSGANVLTF	TGTGCCACCAGGACAGGCCTAAACTCTGGGGCCAACGTCCTGACTTTC
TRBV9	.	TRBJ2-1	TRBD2	CASSPQAGGGNEQFF	TGTGCCAGCAGCCCTCAGGCGGGAGGAGGTAATGAGCAGTTCTTC
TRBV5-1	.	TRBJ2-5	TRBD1	CASSLAGTEQETQYF	TGCGCCAGCAGCTTGGCGGGGACAGAGCAAGAGACCCAGTACTTC
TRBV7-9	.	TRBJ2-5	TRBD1	CASSHTGDQETQYF	TGTGCCAGCAGCCATACAGGGGACCAAGAGACCCAGTACTTC
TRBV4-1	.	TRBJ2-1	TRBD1	CASSLQGDEQFF	TGCGCCAGCAGCCTTCAGGGGGATGAGCAGTTCTTC
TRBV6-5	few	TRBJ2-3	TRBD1	CASSSGQGPTDTQYF	TGTGCCAGCAGTTCTGGACAGGGTCCCACAGATACGCAGTATTTT
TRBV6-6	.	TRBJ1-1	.	CASSWAMNTEAFF	TGTGCCAGCAGTTGGGCAATGAACACTGAAGCTTTCTTT
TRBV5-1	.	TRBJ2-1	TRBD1	CASSLAGDRGFNNEQFF	TGCGCCAGCAGCTTGGCCGGGGACAGGGGCTTTAATAATGAGCAGTTCTTC
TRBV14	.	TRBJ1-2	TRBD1	CASSLPGTGGYGYTF	TGTGCCAGCAGCCTGCCTGGGACAGGGGGCTATGGCTACACCTTC
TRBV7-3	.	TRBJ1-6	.	CASSSGLRGSPLHF	TGTGCCAGCAGCTCCGGGCTAAGGGGATCCCCCCTCCACTTT
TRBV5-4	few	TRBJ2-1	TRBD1	CASKTGEAYNEQFF	TGTGCCAGCAAAACAGGGGAAGCCTACAATGAGCAGTTCTTC
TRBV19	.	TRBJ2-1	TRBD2	CASSIRLAVHNEQFF	TGTGCCAGTAGTATACGCCTAGCGGTACACAATGAGCAGTTCTTC
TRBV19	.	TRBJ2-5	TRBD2	CASSIGKAGGKETQYF	TGTGCCAGTAGTATAGGAAAAGCGGGGGGCAAGGAGACCCAGTACTTC
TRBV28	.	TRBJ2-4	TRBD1	CASSSLEGTGDTLAKNIQYF	TGTGCCAGCAGTTCCCTGGAGGGGACAGGGGATACACTAGCCAAAAACATTCAGTACTTC
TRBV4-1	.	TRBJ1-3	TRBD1	CASSLSVWTGGNTIYF	TGCGCCAGCAGCCTGTCGGTCTGGACAGGCGGAAACACCATATATTTT
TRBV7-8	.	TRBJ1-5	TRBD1	CASRLTGGGQPQHF	TGTGCCAGCAGGTTAACAGGGGGGGGTCAGCCCCAGCATTTT
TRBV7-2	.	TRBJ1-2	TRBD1	CASSPGQGRGPWTGGYTF	TGTGCCAGCAGCCCCGGACAGGGTAGAGGGCCTTGGACGGGAGGCTACACCTTC
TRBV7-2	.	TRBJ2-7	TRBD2	CASSLSPGPAGEYF	TGTGCCAGCAGCTTATCTCCAGGCCCAGCGGGAGAATACTTC
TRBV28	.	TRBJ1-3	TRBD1	CASSSGTESLSGNTIYF	TGTGCCAGCAGTTCCGGGACAGAGTCTCTCTCTGGAAACACCATATATTTT
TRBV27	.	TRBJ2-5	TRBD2	CASSLWRGSGPQETQYF	TGTGCCAGCAGTTTATGGCGGGGGAGCGGTCCCCAAGAGACCCAGTACTTC
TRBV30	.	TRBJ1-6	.	CAWTQQGTYNSPLHF	TGTGCCTGGACCCAACAGGGCACCTATAATTCACCCCTCCACTTT
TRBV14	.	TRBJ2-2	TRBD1	CASSHSGTGLAGELFF	TGTGCCAGCAGCCATTCCGGGACAGGGTTAGCCGGGGAGCTGTTTTTT
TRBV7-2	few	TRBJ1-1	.	CASSLQRYTGNTEAFF	TGTGCCAGCAGCTTGCAGAGGTATACAGGGAACACTGAAGCTTTCTTT
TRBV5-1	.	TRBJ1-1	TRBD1	CASSWGTDGDTEAFF	TGCGCCAGCAGCTGGGGGACAGACGGGGACACTGAAGCTTTCTTT
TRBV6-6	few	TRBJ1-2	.	CASSYGEGYGYTF	TGTGCCAGCAGTTACGGGGAGGGCTATGGCTACACCTTC
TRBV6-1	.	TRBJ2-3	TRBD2	CASSGLAGSTDTQYF	TGTGCCAGCAGTGGACTAGCGGGGAGCACAGATACGCAGTATTTT
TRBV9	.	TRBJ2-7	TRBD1	CASSVGGTVSSYEQYF	TGTGCCAGCAGCGTAGGAGGGACAGTTAGCTCCTACGAGCAGTACTTC
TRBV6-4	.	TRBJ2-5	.	CAIFETQYF	TGTGCCATATTCGAGACCCAGTACTTC
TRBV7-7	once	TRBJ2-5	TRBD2	CASSFAGGNQETQYF	TGTGCCAGCAGCTTTGCGGGGGGAAACCAAGAGACCCAGTACTTC
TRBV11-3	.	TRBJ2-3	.	CASSRAGGTQYF	TGTGCCAGCAGCAGAGCCGGAGGTACGCAGTATTTT
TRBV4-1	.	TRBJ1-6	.	CASSGGQWRNSPLHF	TGCGCCAGCAGTGGAGGCCAATGGAGGAATTCACCCCTCCACTTT
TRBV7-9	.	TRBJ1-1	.	CASSLRGPEAFF	TGTGCCAGCAGCTTACGAGGGCCTGAAGCTTTCTTT
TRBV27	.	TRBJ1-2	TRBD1	CASSLVGGGYGYTF	TGTGCCAGCAGTTTAGTAGGGGGCGGCTATGGCTACACCTTC
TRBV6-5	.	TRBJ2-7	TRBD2	CASSYSGRGDEQYF	TGTGCCAGCAGTTACTCGGGACGGGGGGACGAGCAGTACTTC
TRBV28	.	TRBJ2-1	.	CASSLELRGSYNEQFF	TGTGCCAGCAGTTTAGAGCTAAGGGGGTCCTACAATGAGCAGTTCTTC
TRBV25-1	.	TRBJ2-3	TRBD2	CASSELDSGEDTQYF	TGTGCCAGCAGTGAATTAGATAGCGGGGAAGATACGCAGTATTTT
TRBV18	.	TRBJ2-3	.	CASSPRGTRGSDTQYF	TGTGCCAGCTCACCCCGGGGTACTCGAGGTTCGGATACGCAGTATTTT
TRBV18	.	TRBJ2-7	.	CASSPQYEQYF	TGTGCCAGCTCACCTCAGTACGAGCAGTACTTC
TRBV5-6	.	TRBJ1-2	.	CASNYAGGANYGYTF	TGTGCCAGCAACTACGCAGGAGGGGCGAACTATGGCTACACCTTC
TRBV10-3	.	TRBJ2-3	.	CAISDGGRADTQYF	TGTGCCATCAGTGACGGGGGTAGGGCAGATACGCAGTATTTT
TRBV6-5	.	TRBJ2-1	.	CASSYSLASHNEQFF	TGTGCCAGCAGTTACTCTCTTGCGTCCCACAATGAGCAGTTCTTC
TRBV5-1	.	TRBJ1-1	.	CASSLRARDTLNTEAFF	TGCGCCAGCAGCTTGAGGGCCAGGGACACTTTGAACACTGAAGCTTTCTTT